This T cell receptor beta chain was observed in a study of response to subunit inactivated influenza vaccine. This clonotype was found many times. CDR1 is SGHDT and CDR2 is YYEEEE in the germline V gene. V was shortened by 2 bases and J by 3 bases, with 8 bases between the two germline ends. This CDR3 is 13 amino acids long. TCRdb fed the RT-PCR reads into MiXCR, producing one record per CDR3 protein. The sample includes about 540,000 distinct CDR3 sequences, 20% to 25% of them seen just once. This sample was shared with a second study, whose subject was T cells expressing NK-cell markers. This second study says: 5'RACE template switching built TCR beta cDNA with unique molecular identifiers.

The specimen was CD4+ T cells sorted from PBMCs, collected less than 13 days after vaccination. This clonotype was sampled from a man aged 50-59 years who received an inactivated influenza vaccine. The chain recombines TRBV5-6 with TRBJ1-2, with a possible D match to TRBD1 (6 bases). The CDR3 loop is CASSLQGYYGYTF. The CDR3 nucleotides read TGTGCCAGCAGCTTACAGGGCTACTATGGCTACACCTTC.